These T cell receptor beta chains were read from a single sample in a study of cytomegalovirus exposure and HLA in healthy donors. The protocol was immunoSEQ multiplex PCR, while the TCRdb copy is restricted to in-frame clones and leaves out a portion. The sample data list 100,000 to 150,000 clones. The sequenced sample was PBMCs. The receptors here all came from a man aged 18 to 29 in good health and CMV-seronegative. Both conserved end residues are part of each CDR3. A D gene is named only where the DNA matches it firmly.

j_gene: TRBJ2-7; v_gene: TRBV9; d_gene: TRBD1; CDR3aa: CASSATGGHYEQYF; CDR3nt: TGTGCCAGCAGCGCGACAGGGGGCCACTACGAGCAGTACTTC
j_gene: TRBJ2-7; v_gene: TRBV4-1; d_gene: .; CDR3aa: CASSPHIEAPYEQYF; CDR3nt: TGCGCCAGCAGCCCCCATATAGAGGCACCCTACGAGCAGTACTTC
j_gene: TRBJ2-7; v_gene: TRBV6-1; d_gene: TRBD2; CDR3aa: CASERSGGSYEQYF; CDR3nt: TGTGCCAGCGAACGATCGGGAGGGTCCTACGAGCAGTACTTC
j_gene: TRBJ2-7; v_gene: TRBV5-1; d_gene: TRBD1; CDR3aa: CASSPGQATYEQYF; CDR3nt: TGCGCCAGCAGTCCGGGACAGGCAACCTACGAGCAGTACTTC
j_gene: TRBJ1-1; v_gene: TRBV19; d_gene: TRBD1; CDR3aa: CASSGQTGQGYGLYSEAFF; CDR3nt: TGTGCCAGTAGTGGCCAAACGGGACAGGGGTATGGTTTGTACTCTGAAGCTTTCTTT
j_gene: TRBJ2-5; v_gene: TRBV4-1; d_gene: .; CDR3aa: CASSPPLAGETQYF; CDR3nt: TGCGCCAGCAGCCCTCCACTAGCTGGTGAGACCCAGTACTTC
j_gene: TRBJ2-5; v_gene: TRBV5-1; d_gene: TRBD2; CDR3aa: CASSFPAGDQETQYF; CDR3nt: TGCGCCAGCAGCTTCCCGGCGGGGGACCAAGAGACCCAGTACTTC
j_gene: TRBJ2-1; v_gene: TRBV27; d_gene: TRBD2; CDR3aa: CASRLTTSGGGYNEQFF; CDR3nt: TGTGCCAGCAGGCTGACGACTAGCGGGGGGGGGTACAATGAGCAGTTCTTC
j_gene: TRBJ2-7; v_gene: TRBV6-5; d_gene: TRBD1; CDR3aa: CASTSGRGLADEQYF; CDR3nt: TGTGCCAGCACCTCAGGCAGGGGGCTGGCGGACGAGCAGTACTTC
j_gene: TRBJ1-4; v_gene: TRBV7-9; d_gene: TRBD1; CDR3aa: CASSRGGRGEKLFF; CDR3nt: TGTGCCAGCAGCCGAGGGGGCCGGGGTGAAAAACTGTTTTTT
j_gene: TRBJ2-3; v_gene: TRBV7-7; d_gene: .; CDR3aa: CASSLGRRSTDTQYF; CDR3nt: TGTGCCAGCAGCTTAGGTCGGAGAAGCACAGATACGCAGTATTTT
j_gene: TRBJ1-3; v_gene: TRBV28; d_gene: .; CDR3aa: CASTRLSSGNTIYF; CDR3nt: TGTGCCAGCACCCGTCTGAGTTCCGGAAACACCATATATTTT
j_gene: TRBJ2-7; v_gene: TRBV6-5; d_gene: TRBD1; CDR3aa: CASSLRGQGNEQYF; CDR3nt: TGTGCCAGCAGCCTCCGCGGACAGGGCAACGAGCAGTACTTC
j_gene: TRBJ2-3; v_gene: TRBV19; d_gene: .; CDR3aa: CASSMYRGLSTDTQYF; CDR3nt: TGTGCCAGTAGTATGTACAGGGGACTTAGCACAGATACGCAGTATTTT
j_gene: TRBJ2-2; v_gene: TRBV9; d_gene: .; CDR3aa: CASSVVGGSPFTGELFF; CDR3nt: TGTGCCAGCAGCGTAGTGGGAGGATCCCCCTTTACCGGGGAGCTGTTTTTT
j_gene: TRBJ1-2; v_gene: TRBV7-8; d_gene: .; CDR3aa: CASSSSEENYGYTF; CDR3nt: TGTGCCAGCAGCTCCTCGGAGGAGAACTATGGCTACACCTTC
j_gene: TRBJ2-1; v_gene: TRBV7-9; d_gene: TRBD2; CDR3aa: CASSLTSGKNEQFF; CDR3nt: TGTGCCAGCAGCTTGACTAGCGGGAAGAATGAGCAGTTCTTC
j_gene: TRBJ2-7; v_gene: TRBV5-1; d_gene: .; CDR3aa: CASREGTGSNEQYF; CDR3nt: TGCGCCAGCCGTGAGGGAACAGGGTCAAACGAGCAGTACTTC
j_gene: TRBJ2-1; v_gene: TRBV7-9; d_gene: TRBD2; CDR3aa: CASSPLAGGPYNEQFF; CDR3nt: TGTGCCAGCAGCCCGCTAGCGGGAGGGCCATACAATGAGCAGTTCTTC
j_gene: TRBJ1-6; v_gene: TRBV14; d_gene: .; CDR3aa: CASSQEFGHGGSYNSPLHF; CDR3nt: TGTGCCAGCAGCCAAGAGTTTGGACACGGTGGGTCCTATAATTCACCCCTCCACTTT
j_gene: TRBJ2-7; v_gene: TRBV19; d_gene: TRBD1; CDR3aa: CASKRTGGDNWSYEQYF; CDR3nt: TGTGCCAGTAAACGGACAGGGGGCGATAATTGGTCCTACGAGCAGTACTTC
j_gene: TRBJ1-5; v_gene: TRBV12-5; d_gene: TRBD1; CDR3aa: CASGLGTGTLSNQPQHF; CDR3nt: TGTGCTAGTGGTTTGGGGACAGGGACCCTGAGCAATCAGCCCCAGCATTTT
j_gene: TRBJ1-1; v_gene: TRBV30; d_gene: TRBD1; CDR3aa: CAWGQGVAGEAFF; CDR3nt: TGTGCCTGGGGACAGGGGGTTGCGGGTGAAGCTTTCTTT
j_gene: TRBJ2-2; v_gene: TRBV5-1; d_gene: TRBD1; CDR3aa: CASSLGGQGNTGELFF; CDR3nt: TGCGCCAGCAGCTTGGGCGGACAGGGGAACACCGGGGAGCTGTTTTTT
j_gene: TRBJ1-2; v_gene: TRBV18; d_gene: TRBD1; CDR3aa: CASSPPGGRNYGYTF; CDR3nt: TGTGCCAGCTCACCGCCAGGGGGCAGGAACTATGGCTACACCTTC
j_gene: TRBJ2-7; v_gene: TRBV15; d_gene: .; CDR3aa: CATSRVGDVYEQYF; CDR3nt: TGTGCCACCAGCAGAGTGGGCGATGTCTACGAGCAGTACTTC
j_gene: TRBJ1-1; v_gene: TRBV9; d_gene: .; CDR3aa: CASGGGGTEAFF; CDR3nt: TGTGCCAGCGGGGGAGGGGGCACTGAAGCTTTCTTT
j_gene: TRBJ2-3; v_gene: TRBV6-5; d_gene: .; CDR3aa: CASSPRVGAKDTQYF; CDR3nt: TGTGCCAGCAGCCCCCGAGTAGGGGCCAAGGATACGCAGTATTTT
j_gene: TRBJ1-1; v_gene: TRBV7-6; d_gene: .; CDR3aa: CASSFGQLMNTEAFF; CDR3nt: TGTGCCAGCAGCTTCGGACAGCTTATGAACACTGAAGCTTTCTTT
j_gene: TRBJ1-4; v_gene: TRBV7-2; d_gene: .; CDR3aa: CASSLSVATNEKLFF; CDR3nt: TGTGCCAGCAGCTTATCGGTCGCGACTAATGAAAAACTGTTTTTT
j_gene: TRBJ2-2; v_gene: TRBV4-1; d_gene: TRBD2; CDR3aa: CASSPGGPDTGELFF; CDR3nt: TGCGCCAGCAGCCCGGGGGGGCCGGACACCGGGGAGCTGTTTTTT
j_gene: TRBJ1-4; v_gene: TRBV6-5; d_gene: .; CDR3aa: CASSSRGATGEKLFF; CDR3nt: TGTGCCAGCAGTTCTCGTGGGGCTACGGGTGAAAAACTGTTTTTT
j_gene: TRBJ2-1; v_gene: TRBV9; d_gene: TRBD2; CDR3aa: CASSVGPAGGNNEQFF; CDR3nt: TGTGCCAGCAGCGTAGGTCCAGCGGGGGGGAACAATGAGCAGTTCTTC
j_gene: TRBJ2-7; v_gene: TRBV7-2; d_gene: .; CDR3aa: CASSSRYEQYF; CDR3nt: TGTGCCAGCAGTTCCCGCTACGAGCAGTACTTC
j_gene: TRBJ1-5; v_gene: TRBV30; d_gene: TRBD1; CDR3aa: CAWSAGTGSNQPQHF; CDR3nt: TGTGCCTGGAGTGCCGGGACAGGGAGCAATCAGCCCCAGCATTTT
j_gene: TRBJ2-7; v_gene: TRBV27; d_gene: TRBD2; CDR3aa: CASSTPAQGTSGEQYF; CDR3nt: TGTGCCAGCAGCACGCCGGCCCAGGGGACTAGCGGCGAGCAGTACTTC
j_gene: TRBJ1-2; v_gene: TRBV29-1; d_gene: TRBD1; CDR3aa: CSVEQGKDYGYTF; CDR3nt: TGCAGCGTGGAACAGGGGAAAGACTATGGCTACACCTTC
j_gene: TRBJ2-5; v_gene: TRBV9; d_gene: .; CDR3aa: CASSPGGETQYF; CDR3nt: TGTGCCAGCAGCCCTGGGGGGGAGACCCAGTACTTC
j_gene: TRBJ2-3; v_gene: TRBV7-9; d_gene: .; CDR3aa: CASSFLASTSTDTQYF; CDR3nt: TGTGCCAGCAGCTTTCTAGCGTCGACTAGCACAGATACGCAGTATTTT
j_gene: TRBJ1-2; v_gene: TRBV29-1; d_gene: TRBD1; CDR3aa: CSFRTGDGYGYTF; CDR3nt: TGCAGCTTTAGGACAGGGGATGGTTATGGCTACACCTTC
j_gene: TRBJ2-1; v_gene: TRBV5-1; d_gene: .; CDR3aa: CASRPNLNEQFF; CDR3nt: TGCGCCAGCAGACCCAATCTAAATGAGCAGTTCTTC
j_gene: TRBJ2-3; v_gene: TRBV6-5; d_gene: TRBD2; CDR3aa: CASSSSGASTDTQYF; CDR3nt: TGTGCCAGCAGCTCTAGCGGGGCCAGCACAGATACGCAGTATTTT
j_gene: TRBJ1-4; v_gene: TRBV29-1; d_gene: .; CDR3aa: CSVGEGTANEKLFF; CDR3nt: TGCAGCGTGGGGGAGGGGACGGCTAATGAAAAACTGTTTTTT
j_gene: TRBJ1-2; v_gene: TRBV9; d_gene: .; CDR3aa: CASSVDSVDSYGYTF; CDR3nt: TGTGCCAGCAGCGTAGATTCAGTCGACAGTTATGGCTACACCTTC
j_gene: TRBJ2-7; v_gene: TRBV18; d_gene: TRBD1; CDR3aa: CASSPQGAYEQYF; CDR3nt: TGTGCCAGCTCACCCCAGGGGGCGTACGAGCAGTACTTC
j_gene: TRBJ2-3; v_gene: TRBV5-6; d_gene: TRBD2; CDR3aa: CASSSQAGVITDTQYF; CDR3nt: TGTGCCAGCAGCTCGCAAGCGGGAGTGATCACAGATACGCAGTATTTT
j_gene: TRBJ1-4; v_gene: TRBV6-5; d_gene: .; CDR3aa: CASRQVGGEKLFF; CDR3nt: TGTGCCAGCAGACAGGTCGGAGGGGAAAAACTGTTTTTT
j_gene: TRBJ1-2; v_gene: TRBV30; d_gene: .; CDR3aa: CAWSVEYGYTF; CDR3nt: TGTGCCTGGAGTGTTGAGTATGGCTACACCTTC
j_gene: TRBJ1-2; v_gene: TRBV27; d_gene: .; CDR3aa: CASRMGGRHVGRDGSANYGYTF; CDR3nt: TGTGCCAGCAGGATGGGAGGGAGACATGTAGGCAGAGACGGTTCCGCTAACTATGGCTACACCTTC
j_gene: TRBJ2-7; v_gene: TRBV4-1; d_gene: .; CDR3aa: CASGTAGLTYEQYF; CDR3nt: TGCGCCAGCGGTACAGCAGGGTTGACCTACGAGCAGTACTTC
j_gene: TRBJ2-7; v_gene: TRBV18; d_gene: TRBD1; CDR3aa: CASSPRSLGQGIGEQYF; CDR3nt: TGTGCCAGCTCACCCCGATCTTTGGGACAGGGGATTGGCGAGCAGTACTTC
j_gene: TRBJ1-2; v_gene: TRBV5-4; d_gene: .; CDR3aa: CASSPQKGKYGYTF; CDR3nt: TGTGCCAGCAGCCCTCAGAAGGGGAAGTATGGCTACACCTTC
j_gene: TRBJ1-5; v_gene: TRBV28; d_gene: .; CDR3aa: CASSSPGRDRPQHF; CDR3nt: TGTGCCAGCAGTAGCCCGGGCAGGGATCGGCCCCAGCATTTT